This T cell receptor (beta chain) is from a study of beta chain features in type 1 diabetes. At the level of the study: All samples yielded some 110 million examined sorted cells.

Trimming removed 5 bases from V and 2 bases from J, with 10 bases in between. The germline gives CDR1 SSHAT, CDR2 FNYEAQ (reference sequence). This CDR3 is 13 amino acids long. The study reverse transcribed the entire isolated RNA, so it sequenced expressed TCRB transcripts. This table comes from immunoSEQ multiplex PCR, and its TCRdb copy is limited to in-frame clones, with some not included. The repertoire consists of about 700,000 clones, with over 10% occurring once and the leading ten covering less than 0.025%. This clone was counted a few times. Its antigen is undetermined. General study results and limits: Naive, central memory and Treg TCRB repertoires appeared more alike in patients than in healthy donors. Researchers report that Type 1 diabetes patients had moderately but significantly shorter TCRB CDR3s across all four CD4+ subsets. For cells with high TCR expression, cDNA sequencing could yield over-representation. PCR might preferentially amplify shorter templates, equally in patients and controls.

V and J are TRBV7-7 and TRBJ2-7; D call uncertain. Sequencing was done on a sample of naive CD4+ T cells from blood. This TCR came from a man aged 18-30 years with type 1 diabetes. CDR3 residues: CASSPSHTYEQYF. In nucleotides, the CDR3 is TGTGCCAGCAGCCCAAGCCATACCTACGAGCAGTACTTC.